Below, 24 T cell receptor beta chains from the same sample are listed, as sequenced in a study of tissue T cells after allogeneic stem cell transplantation. Assay: immunoSEQ multiplex PCR; the TCRdb copy retains only in-frame clones and omits some. Of about 4,000 clones in the sample, about three quarters were seen once. The sequences come from left colon tissue, collected at autopsy. The receptors originated from a woman between 18 and 50 years old with breast cancer.

The chain uses TRBV7-8 and TRBJ2-7; D is possibly TRBD2 (5 bases). V dropped 7 bases and J dropped 3 bases, with 25 bases sitting between them. CDR1 and CDR2 from the germline V gene are SGHVS and FQNEAQ. This CDR3 region has 17 residues. In DNA form, the CDR3 reads TGTGCCAGCAACCCCTCGGGCGATTACGGACGGGGCTACGAGCAGTACTTC. Amino acid sequence: CASNPSGDYGRGYEQYF.

The CDR3 DNA is TGTGCCAGCAGCAGGGACAGGGGATCCGGGGAGCTGTTTTTT. This translates into CASSRDRGSGELFF. The V call is TRBV7-8, the J call TRBJ2-2; 10 nucleotides align to TRBD1. V was pared by 5 bases and J by 6 bases, with 3 bases of the junction left unmatched. The length of the CDR3 is 14 residues. Germline values: CDR1 SGHVS, CDR2 FQNEAQ.

The rearrangement uses TRBV4-1 and TRBJ1-2; 8 positions agree with TRBD1. The germline CDR1 and CDR2 sequences are MGHRA and YSYEKL. The V gene end was trimmed by 4 bases and the J gene end by 3 bases; junction bases not matched to a gene: 7. CDR3 size: 15 residues. As DNA, the CDR3 is TGCGCCAGCAGCCGGATAAACAGGGGGGACTATGGCTACACCTTC. The encoded protein is CASSRINRGDYGYTF.

The rearrangement uses TRBV2 and TRBJ2-7, with D perhaps matching TRBD2 (6 bases). Trimming removed 7 bases at V and 3 bases at J, with 13 bases between. CDR3 length: 13 residues. From germline, CDR1 is SNHLY and CDR2 FYNNEI. As DNA, the CDR3 is TGTGCCAGCAAAAAGTTGGGGGGCTACGAGCAGTACTTC. Amino acid sequence: CASKKLGGYEQYF.

The gene calls are TRBV19 and TRBJ1-1; D may be TRBD1 (6 bases). The germline V and J ends were trimmed by 5 bases and 4 bases, with 17 bases remaining between them. The germline CDR1 and CDR2 sequences are LNHDA and SQIVND (reference sequence). This CDR3 has 15 residues. DNA for the CDR3: TGTGCCAGTAGTGCTACAGGGATTGGGGGCACTGAAGCTTTCTTT. It specifies CASSATGIGGTEAFF. The whole variable domain, filled in from reference TRBV19 and TRBJ1-1, reads DGGITQSPKYLFRKEGQNVTLSCEQNLNHDAMYWYRQDPGQGLRLIYYSQIVNDFQKGDIAEGYSVSREKKESFPLTVTSAQKNPTAFYLCASSATGIGGTEAFFGQGTRLTVV.

This rearrangement joins TRBV4-2 to TRBJ2-2; TRBD2 might be the D (7 bases). The germline CDR1 and CDR2 sequences are LGHNA and YNFKEQ. With 2 bases removed from V and 4 bases from J, the gap between germline ends came to 14 bases. This CDR3 spans 16 amino acids. Here the CDR3 DNA reads TGTGCCAGCAGCCAACAGAGGGGGGGAGGCACCGGGGAGCTGTTTTTT. It yields the protein CASSQQRGGGTGELFF.

This chain joins TRBV18 and TRBJ1-2, with 9 bases lining up with TRBD1. CDR3 length: 15 amino acids. Germline-derived CDR1 and CDR2 are KGHSH and LQKENI. V shed 4 bases and J 2 bases; nucleotides not matched to a gene: 5. The CDR3 coding sequence is TGTGCCAGCTCACTGACCGGGACAGGGAACTATGGCTACACCTTC. Its translation is CASSLTGTGNYGYTF.

This clone showed up just once. The rearrangement links TRBV9 to TRBJ2-7; D gene uncertain. This CDR3 has 13 amino acids. CDR1 and CDR2 from the germline V gene are SGDLS and YYNGEE. The germline V and J ends were trimmed by 0 bases and 3 bases, with 7 bases remaining between them. The CDR3 loop is CASSVGNYYEQYF. The CDR3 DNA follows: TGTGCCAGCAGCGTAGGCAATTACTACGAGCAGTACTTC.

The chain joins TRBV5-1 to TRBJ2-1, with a tentative D call TRBD1 (5 bases). Between the trimmed V and J ends, which lost 0 bases and 13 bases, there was a span of 17 bases. Germline-derived CDR1 and CDR2 are SGHRS and YFSETQ. This CDR3 is built from 14 residues. The CDR3 coding sequence is TGCGCCAGCAGCTTGGCCCTAGGGGATGAAGGACAGTTCTTC. This encodes CASSLALGDEGQFF.

J is TRBJ2-7 and V is TRBV2; 9 nucleotides line up with TRBD2. The CDR3 sequence is 16 residues long. Trimming at V came to 1 base and at J to 3 bases, leaving 7 bases not matched to a gene. Germline V gene lookup returns CDR1 SNHLY and CDR2 FYNNEI. The CDR3 region has the DNA TGTGCCAGCAGTGAAGTCACTAGCGGGTTCCTCTACGAGCAGTACTTC. Translating gives CASSEVTSGFLYEQYF.

This chain uses TRBV28 with TRBJ1-5; no reliable D call. The CDR3 sequence is 14 residues long. V shed 5 bases and J shed 0 bases, with 8 bases lying between them. Germline V gene data show CDR1 as MDHEN and CDR2 as SYDVKM. CDR3: CASSAAFSNQPQHF. The CDR3 DNA sequence: TGTGCCAGCAGTGCGGCCTTTAGCAATCAGCCCCAGCATTTT. Using reference TRBV28 and TRBJ1-5 for the parts outside the CDR3, the full variable domain is DVKVTQSSRYLVKRTGEKVFLECVQDMDHENMFWYRQDPGLGLRLIYFSYDVKMKEKGDIPEGYSVSREKKERFSLILESASTNQTSMYLCASSAAFSNQPQHFGDGTRLSIL.

This clone was detected only a few times. Other DNA variants within this sample encode the same CDR3. This rearrangement joins TRBV4-3 to TRBJ2-2; D call uncertain. Trimming left V 0 bases short and J 0 bases short, with 5 bases between. Per the germline V gene, CDR1 is LGHNA and CDR2 is YSLEER. The CDR3 covers 15 residues. The chain's CDR3 is CASSQDYPNTGELFF. CDR3 in DNA: TGCGCCAGCAGCCAAGATTATCCGAACACCGGGGAGCTGTTTTTT.

The chain carries TRBV7-3 and TRBJ2-3, with D tentatively TRBD1 (5 bases). Germline V gene lookup returns CDR1 SGHTA and CDR2 FQGTGA. The CDR3 loop spans 14 amino acids. Deletions cut 1 base from V and 6 bases from J, with 11 bases between. In DNA form, the CDR3 reads TGTGCCAGCAGCTTAATGCGGACAAGTGATACGCAGTATTTT. Its translation is CASSLMRTSDTQYF.

This rearrangement joins TRBV18 to TRBJ2-2; unclear D gene. Trimming shortened V by 0 bases and J by 7 bases, and 6 bases separated the two germline ends. Germline V gives CDR1 KGHSH, CDR2 LQKENI. This CDR3 region has 13 residues. The CDR3 loop is CASSPPGSGELFF. In nucleotides, the CDR3 is TGTGCCAGCTCACCACCTGGTAGCGGGGAGCTGTTTTTT.

The chain links TRBV2 to TRBJ1-5; D perhaps matches TRBD1 (6 bases). The length of the CDR3 is 14 residues. Trimming removed 5 bases from V and 5 bases from J, with 13 bases in between. Looked up from germline, CDR1 is SNHLY and CDR2 is FYNNEI. CDR3 loop: CASSQDRTYQPQHF. The DNA of the CDR3 is TGTGCCAGCAGTCAAGACAGGACATATCAGCCCCAGCATTTT.

The V call is TRBV18, the J call TRBJ2-2; a possible D gene is TRBD2 (5 bases). Deletions cut 3 bases from V and 5 bases from J, with 10 bases between. Germline V lookup: CDR1 KGHSH, CDR2 LQKENI. This CDR3 is 14 amino acids long. CDR3: CASSPPGKTGELFF. The CDR3 nucleotides are TGTGCCAGCTCACCGCCGGGAAAGACCGGGGAGCTGTTTTTT.

The CDR3, as DNA: TGCGCCAGCAGCTTGCCAAGCGGCGGACTCCAAGAGACCCAGTACTTC. Translation: CASSLPSGGLQETQYF. This rearrangement joins TRBV5-1 to TRBJ2-5, with TRBD2 as a possible D gene (5 bases). The germline V gene has CDR1 SGHRS and CDR2 YFSETQ. V was clipped by 1 base and J by 1 base, with 14 bases between them. The CDR3 has 16 residues.

This clone was recorded a few times. The chain combines TRBV24-1 with TRBJ1-5, with TRBD1 matching 8 bases. The CDR3 has 15 amino acids. Per the germline V gene, CDR1 is KGHDR and CDR2 is SFDVKD. Trimming at V came to 2 bases and at J to 6 bases, leaving 5 bases not matched to a gene. CDR3: CATSDSRTGIQPQHF. CDR3 bases: TGTGCCACCAGTGATTCGCGGACAGGGATTCAGCCCCAGCATTTT.

The chain is built from TRBV18 and TRBJ1-5; D might be TRBD1 (5 bases). This CDR3 has 14 amino acids. The germline V gene has CDR1 KGHSH and CDR2 LQKENI. Trimming pared 1 base from V and 4 bases from J, leaving 8 bases between. The CDR3 spells CASSPLAGNQPQHF. CDR3 DNA: TGTGCCAGCTCACCACTTGCAGGGAATCAGCCCCAGCATTTT. Using reference TRBV18 and TRBJ1-5 for the parts outside the CDR3, the full variable domain is NAGVMQNPRHLVRRRGQEARLRCSPMKGHSHVYWYRQLPEEGLKFMVYLQKENIIDESGMPKERFSAEFPKEGPSILRIQQVVRGDSAAYFCASSPLAGNQPQHFGDGTRLSIL.

The CDR3 spells CASSPGGSGRVDGETQYF. The CDR3, as DNA: TGCGCCAGCAGCCCCGGTGGTAGCGGGAGGGTTGATGGGGAGACCCAGTACTTC. The J gene is TRBJ2-5, the V gene TRBV4-3, with TRBD2 identical over 11 bases. This CDR3 is 18 amino acids long. V trimming: 4 bases; J trimming: 5 bases; junction bases outside the gene matches: 15. CDR1 and CDR2 (germline): LGHNA, YSLEER.

The chain carries TRBV6-6 and TRBJ1-2, with 7 bases matching TRBD1. The CDR3 sequence is 15 residues long. The trim removed 2 bases at V and 0 bases at J, leaving 3 bases unmatched. Per the germline V gene, CDR1 is MNHNY and CDR2 is SVGAGI (reference sequence). CDR3 amino acids: CASSYLGQANYGYTF. DNA of the CDR3: TGTGCCAGCAGTTACCTCGGACAGGCTAACTATGGCTACACCTTC.

This rearrangement joins TRBV5-6 to TRBJ2-7; 11 nucleotides line up with TRBD2. Germline CDR1 SGHDT, CDR2 YYEEEE. This CDR3 comprises 15 residues. J was trimmed by 10 bases and V by 4 bases; bases with no gene match: 13. The CDR3 DNA follows: TGTGCCAGCAGCCCAAGGTGGAGGGGGACTAGCGGACAGTACTTC. This encodes CASSPRWRGTSGQYF.

V usage is TRBV5-5 and J usage is TRBJ1-1; D remains unclear. The germline gives CDR1 SGHKS, CDR2 YYEKEE (reference sequence). This CDR3 is 12 amino acids long. V lost 2 bases to trimming and J lost 4 bases, with 6 bases between them. CDR3 in amino acids: CASSLQTTEAFF. The CDR3 nucleotides are TGTGCCAGCAGCTTACAAACCACTGAAGCTTTCTTT.

This clone was counted a few times. DNA for the CDR3: TGTGCCAGCAGCTTTAAAGCCGGGACAGGGGGAGAAAAACTGTTTTTT. As protein: CASSFKAGTGGEKLFF. The chain is built from TRBV11-2 and TRBJ1-4, with 11 bases identical to TRBD1. CDR3 size: 16 residues. Trimming removed 3 bases from V and 8 bases from J; junction bases left unmatched: 8. Germline V gene lookup returns CDR1 SGHAT and CDR2 FQNNGV. Full variable domain (missing parts from reference TRBV11-2 and TRBJ1-4): EAGVAQSPRYKIIEKRQSVAFWCNPISGHATLYWYQQILGQGPKLLIQFQNNGVVDDSQLPKDRFSAERLKGVDSTLKIQPAKLEDSAVYLCASSFKAGTGGEKLFFGSGTQLSVL.